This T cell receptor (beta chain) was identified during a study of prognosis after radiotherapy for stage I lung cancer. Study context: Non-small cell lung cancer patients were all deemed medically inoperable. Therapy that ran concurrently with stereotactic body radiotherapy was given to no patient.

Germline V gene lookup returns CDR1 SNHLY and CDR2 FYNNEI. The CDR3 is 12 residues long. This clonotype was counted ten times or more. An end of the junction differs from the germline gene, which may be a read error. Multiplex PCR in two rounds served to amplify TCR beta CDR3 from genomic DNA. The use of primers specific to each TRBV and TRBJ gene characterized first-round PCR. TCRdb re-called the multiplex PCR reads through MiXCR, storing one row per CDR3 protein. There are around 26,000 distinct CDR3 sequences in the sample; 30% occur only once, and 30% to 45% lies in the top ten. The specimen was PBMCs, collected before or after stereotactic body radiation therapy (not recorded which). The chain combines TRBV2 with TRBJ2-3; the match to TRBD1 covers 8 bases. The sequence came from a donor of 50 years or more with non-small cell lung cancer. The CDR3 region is CASREGQGTQYF. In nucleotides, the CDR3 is TGTGCCAGCAGGGAAGGACAGGGTACGCAGTATTTT.